The 2 T cell receptor beta chains listed next were all sequenced from one sample in a study of Ad26.COV2.S vaccination and SARS-CoV-2 variants. Clones were sequenced by immunoSEQ multiplex PCR, and TCRdb holds only the in-frame ones, with some missing. In the table there are around 340,000 clones, around 90% of which are singletons. Treatment defined: about 20 received Ad26.COV2.S at low or high dose, single or two shots; five or six received placebo; per-sample allocation not given. The investigators took samples on day 63 after the first vaccine or placebo injection. The input for sequencing was peripheral blood, taken in a trial of Ad26.COV2.S vaccine versus placebo. These TCRs come from a person between 18 and 65 years old who received the Ad26.COV2.S COVID-19 vaccine or a placebo.

This sequence joins TRBV19 and TRBJ1-6; 7 bases line up with TRBD1. In germline, CDR1 is LNHDA, CDR2 SQIVND (reference sequence). The CDR3 length is 14 residues. The V and J ends lost 6 bases and 6 bases, in that order; junction bases with no gene match: 5. CDR3 DNA sequence: TGTGCCAGTAGAAAGGGGGCGTTTAATTCACCCCTCCACTTT. This encodes CASRKGAFNSPLHF.

The chain carries TRBV29-1 and TRBJ1-4, with D perhaps TRBD1 (5 bases). The CDR3 is 14 amino acids. V lost 3 bases and J 7 bases, leaving 15 bases between the germline ends. The germline V gene has CDR1 SQVTM and CDR2 ANQGSEA. CDR3 sequence (DNA): TGCAGCGTTGAGGGGGGGGATATGGGTGAAAAACTGTTTTTT. Translated, it gives CSVEGGDMGEKLFF.